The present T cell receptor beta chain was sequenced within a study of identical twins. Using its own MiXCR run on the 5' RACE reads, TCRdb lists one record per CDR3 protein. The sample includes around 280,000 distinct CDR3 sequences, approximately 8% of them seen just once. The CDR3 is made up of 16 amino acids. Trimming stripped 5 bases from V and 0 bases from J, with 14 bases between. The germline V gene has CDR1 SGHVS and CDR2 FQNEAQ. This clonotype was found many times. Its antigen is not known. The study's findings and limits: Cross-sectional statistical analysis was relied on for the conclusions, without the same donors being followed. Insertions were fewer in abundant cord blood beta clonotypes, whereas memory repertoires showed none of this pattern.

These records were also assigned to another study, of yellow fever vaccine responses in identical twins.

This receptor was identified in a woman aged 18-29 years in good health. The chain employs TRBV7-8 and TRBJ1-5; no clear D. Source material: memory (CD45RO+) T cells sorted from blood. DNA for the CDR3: TGTGCCAGCAGCGGCGGTGTAGGGAATAGCAATCAGCCCCAGCATTTT. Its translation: CASSGGVGNSNQPQHF.